These T cell receptor beta chains were read from a single sample in a study of blood T cell repertoires in COVID-19. Data came from immunoSEQ multiplex PCR; TCRdb stores just in-frame clones and leaves some out. The sample lists around 360,000 clones, approximately 89% occurring once. The sequenced sample consisted of peripheral blood. The receptors stem from a woman aged 30 to 39 with COVID-19, enrolled during active disease. The CDR3 runs from the conserved cysteine through the conserved F or W. D genes are given only for firm matches. Not every row has a clone size; where given, it reads once, few, many or a size class.

J gene	V gene	D gene	clone size	CDR3 protein	CDR3 DNA
TRBJ2-3	TRBV28	-	-	CASSPLPRGTDTQYF	TGTGCCAGCAGTCCCCTACCCCGGGGCACAGATACGCAGTATTTT
TRBJ2-7	TRBV11-2	-	-	CASSLEGAGVNSYEQYF	TGTGCCAGCAGCTTAGAAGGCGCAGGGGTTAACTCCTACGAGCAGTACTTC
TRBJ1-1	TRBV2	TRBD1	-	CASKYWTGKNTEAFF	TGTGCCAGCAAGTATTGGACAGGGAAGAACACTGAAGCTTTCTTT
TRBJ1-2	TRBV7-2	-	-	CASSAGTNYGYTF	TGTGCCAGCAGCGCGGGAACGAACTATGGCTACACCTTC
TRBJ1-2	TRBV30	TRBD1	-	CAWSETGLYGYTF	TGTGCCTGGAGCGAGACAGGGTTGTATGGCTACACCTTC
TRBJ1-5	TRBV12-3/TRBV12-4	-	-	CASSPGQGMPQHF	TGTGCCAGCAGCCCCGGCCAGGGGATGCCCCAGCATTTT
TRBJ2-1	TRBV6-5	-	-	CASSYFGSSYNEQFF	TGTGCCAGCAGTTATTTCGGGAGCTCCTACAATGAGCAGTTCTTC
TRBJ2-7	TRBV2	TRBD2	-	CASSGLLAGVDEQYF	TGTGCCAGCAGTGGATTACTAGCGGGAGTAGACGAGCAGTACTTC
TRBJ1-3	TRBV27	TRBD1	-	CASSSTGTGVGNTIYF	TGTGCCAGCAGTTCGACCGGGACAGGGGTCGGAAACACCATATATTTT
TRBJ2-2	TRBV9	TRBD1	-	CASSRVGQGGAGELFF	TGTGCCAGCAGCCGAGTCGGACAGGGAGGAGCCGGGGAGCTGTTTTTT
TRBJ2-1	TRBV7-9	TRBD2	-	CASSRIGLAGYNEQFF	TGTGCCAGCAGCAGAATCGGACTAGCGGGATACAATGAGCAGTTCTTC
TRBJ2-7	TRBV11-2	TRBD1	-	CASSSRTGVVYEQYF	TGTGCCAGCAGCTCCCGAACAGGGGTGGTCTACGAGCAGTACTTC
TRBJ2-1	TRBV14	-	-	CASSRIKGWGEQFF	TGTGCCAGCAGCCGGATCAAGGGGTGGGGTGAGCAGTTCTTC
TRBJ1-6	TRBV6-5	TRBD1	-	CASRYAIQTGRSPLHF	TGTGCCAGCAGATACGCTATCCAGACAGGGCGGTCACCCCTCCACTTT
TRBJ2-1	TRBV11-3	TRBD2	-	CASSFSAGGQNNEQFF	TGTGCCAGCAGCTTTTCAGCGGGAGGACAAAACAATGAGCAGTTCTTC
TRBJ2-5	TRBV5-1	TRBD1	few	CASSSGTGPYQETQYF	TGCGCCAGCAGCTCTGGGACAGGCCCTTACCAAGAGACCCAGTACTTC
TRBJ1-2	TRBV4-2	TRBD1	-	CASSEATGGQNYGYTF	TGTGCCAGCAGCGAAGCGACAGGGGGCCAAAACTATGGCTACACCTTC